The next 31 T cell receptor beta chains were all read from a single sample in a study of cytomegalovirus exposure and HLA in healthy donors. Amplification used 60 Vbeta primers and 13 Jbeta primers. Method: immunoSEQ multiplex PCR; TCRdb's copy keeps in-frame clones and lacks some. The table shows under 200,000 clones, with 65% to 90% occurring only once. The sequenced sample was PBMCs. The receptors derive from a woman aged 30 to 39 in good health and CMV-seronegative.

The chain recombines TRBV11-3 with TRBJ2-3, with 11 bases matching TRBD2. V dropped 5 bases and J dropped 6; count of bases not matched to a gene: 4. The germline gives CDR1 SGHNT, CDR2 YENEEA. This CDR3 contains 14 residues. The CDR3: CASSITSGSDTQYF. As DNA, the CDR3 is TGTGCCAGCAGCATTACTAGCGGGAGCGATACGCAGTATTTT.

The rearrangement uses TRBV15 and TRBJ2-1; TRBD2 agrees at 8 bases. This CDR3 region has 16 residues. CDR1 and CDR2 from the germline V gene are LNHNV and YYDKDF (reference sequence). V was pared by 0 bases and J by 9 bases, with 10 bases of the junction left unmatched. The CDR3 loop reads CATSRDLRTSPSEQFF. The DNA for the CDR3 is TGTGCCACCAGCAGAGATCTGAGGACTAGCCCCAGTGAGCAGTTCTTC. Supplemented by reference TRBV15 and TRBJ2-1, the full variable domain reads DAMVIQNPRYQVTQFGKPVTLSCSQTLNHNVMYWYQQKSSQAPKLLFHYYDKDFNNEADTPDNFQSRRPNTSFCFLDIRSPGLGDTAMYLCATSRDLRTSPSEQFFGPGTRLTVL.

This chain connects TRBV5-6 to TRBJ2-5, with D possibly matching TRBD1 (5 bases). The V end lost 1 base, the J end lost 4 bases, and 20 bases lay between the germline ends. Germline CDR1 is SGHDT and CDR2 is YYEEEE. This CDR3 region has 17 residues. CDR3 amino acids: CASSLLPWKGWGETQYF. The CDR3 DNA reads TGTGCCAGCAGCTTGTTACCGTGGAAGGGGTGGGGAGAGACCCAGTACTTC.

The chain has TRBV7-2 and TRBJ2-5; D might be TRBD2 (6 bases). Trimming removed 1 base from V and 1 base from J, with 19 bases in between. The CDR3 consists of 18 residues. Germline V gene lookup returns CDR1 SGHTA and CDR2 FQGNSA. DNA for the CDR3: TGTGCCAGCAGCTTAGAGAGGACTAACGGGATTAGCCAAGAGACCCAGTACTTC. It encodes CASSLERTNGISQETQYF.

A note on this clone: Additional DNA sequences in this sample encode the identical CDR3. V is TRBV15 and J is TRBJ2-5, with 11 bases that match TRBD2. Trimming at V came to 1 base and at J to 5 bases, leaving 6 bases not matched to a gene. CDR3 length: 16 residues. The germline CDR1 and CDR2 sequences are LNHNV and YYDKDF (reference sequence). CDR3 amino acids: CATSRAGTSGRETQYF. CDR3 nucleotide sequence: TGTGCCACCAGCAGAGCCGGGACTAGCGGCCGGGAGACCCAGTACTTC.

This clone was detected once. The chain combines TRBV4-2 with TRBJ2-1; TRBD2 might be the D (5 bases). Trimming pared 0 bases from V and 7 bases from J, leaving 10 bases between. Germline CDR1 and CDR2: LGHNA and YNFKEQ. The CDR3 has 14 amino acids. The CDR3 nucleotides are TGTGCCAGCAGCCAAGATCTAGCAGGAAATGAGCAGTTCTTC. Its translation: CASSQDLAGNEQFF.

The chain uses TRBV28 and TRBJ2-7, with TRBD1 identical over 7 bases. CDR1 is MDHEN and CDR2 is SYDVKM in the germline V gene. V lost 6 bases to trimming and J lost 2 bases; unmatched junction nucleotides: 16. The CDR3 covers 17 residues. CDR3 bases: TGTGCCAGCAGCTCTCGCTTAGACAGGGATAGGACCTACGAGCAGTACTTC. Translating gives CASSSRLDRDRTYEQYF. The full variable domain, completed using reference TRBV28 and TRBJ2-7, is DVKVTQSSRYLVKRTGEKVFLECVQDMDHENMFWYRQDPGLGLRLIYFSYDVKMKEKGDIPEGYSVSREKKERFSLILESASTNQTSMYLCASSSRLDRDRTYEQYFGPGTRLTVT.

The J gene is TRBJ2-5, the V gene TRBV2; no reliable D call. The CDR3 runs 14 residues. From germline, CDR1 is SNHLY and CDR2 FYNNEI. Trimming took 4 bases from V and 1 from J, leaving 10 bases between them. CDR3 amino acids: CASSARNLQETQYF. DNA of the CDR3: TGTGCCAGCAGTGCGCGGAACCTCCAAGAGACCCAGTACTTC.

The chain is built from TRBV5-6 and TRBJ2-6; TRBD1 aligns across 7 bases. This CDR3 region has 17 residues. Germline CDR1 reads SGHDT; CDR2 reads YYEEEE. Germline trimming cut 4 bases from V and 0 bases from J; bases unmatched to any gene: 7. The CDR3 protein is CASSPRGTSSGANVLTF. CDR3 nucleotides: TGTGCCAGCAGCCCCAGGGGGACCAGCTCTGGGGCCAACGTCCTGACTTTC. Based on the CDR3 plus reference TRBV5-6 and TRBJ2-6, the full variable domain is DAGVTQSPTHLIKTRGQQVTLRCSPKSGHDTVSWYQQALGQGPQFIFQYYEEEERQRGNFPDRFSGHQFPNYSSELNVNALLLGDSALYLCASSPRGTSSGANVLTFGAGSRLTVL.

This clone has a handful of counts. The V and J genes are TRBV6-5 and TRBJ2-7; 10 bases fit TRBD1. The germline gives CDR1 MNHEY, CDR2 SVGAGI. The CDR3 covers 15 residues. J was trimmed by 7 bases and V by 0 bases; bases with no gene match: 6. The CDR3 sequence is CASSYSGQGGDEQYF. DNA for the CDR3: TGTGCCAGCAGTTACTCCGGACAGGGGGGGGATGAGCAGTACTTC.

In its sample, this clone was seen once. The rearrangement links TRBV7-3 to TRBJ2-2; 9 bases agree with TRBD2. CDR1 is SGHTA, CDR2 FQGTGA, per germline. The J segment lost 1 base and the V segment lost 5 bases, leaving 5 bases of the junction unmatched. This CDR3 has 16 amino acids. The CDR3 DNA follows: TGTGCCAGCAGCCCGCGGGGGGGCCGGAACACCGGGGAGCTGTTTTTT. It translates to CASSPRGGRNTGELFF.

The CDR3, as DNA: TGTGCCAGCAGCTCATGGACAGGGGGGTCAGATACGCAGTATTTT. Translation gives CASSSWTGGSDTQYF. The chain combines TRBV9 with TRBJ2-3, with 10 bases identical to TRBD1. Trimming cost V 4 bases and J 4 bases; bases outside gene matches: 6. Germline-derived CDR1 and CDR2 are SGDLS and YYNGEE. The length of the CDR3 is 15 residues.

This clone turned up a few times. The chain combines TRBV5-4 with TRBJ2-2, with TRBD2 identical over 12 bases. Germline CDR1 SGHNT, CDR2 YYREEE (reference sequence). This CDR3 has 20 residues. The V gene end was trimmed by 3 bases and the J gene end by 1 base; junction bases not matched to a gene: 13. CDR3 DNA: TGTGCCAGCAGCTCAGCTACTGGACTAGCGGGGCCCGGGAACACCGGGGAGCTGTTTTTT. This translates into CASSSATGLAGPGNTGELFF.

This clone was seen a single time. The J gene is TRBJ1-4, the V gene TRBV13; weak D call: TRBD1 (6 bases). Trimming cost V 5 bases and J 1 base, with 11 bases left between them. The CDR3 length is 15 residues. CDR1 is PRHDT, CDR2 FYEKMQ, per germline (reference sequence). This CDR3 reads CASSPLQGTNEKLFF. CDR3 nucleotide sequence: TGTGCCAGCAGCCCCTTACAGGGAACTAATGAAAAACTGTTTTTT. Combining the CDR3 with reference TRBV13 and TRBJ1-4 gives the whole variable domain AAGVIQSPRHLIKEKRETATLKCYPIPRHDTVYWYQQGPGQDPQFLISFYEKMQSDKGSIPDRFSAQQFSDYHSELNMSSLELGDSALYFCASSPLQGTNEKLFFGSGTQLSVL.

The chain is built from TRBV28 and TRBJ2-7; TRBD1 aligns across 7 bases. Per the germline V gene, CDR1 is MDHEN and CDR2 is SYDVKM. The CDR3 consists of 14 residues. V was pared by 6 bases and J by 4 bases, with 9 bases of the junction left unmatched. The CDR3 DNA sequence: TGTGCCAGCAGCCTGACAGGGCCGGCTTACGAGCAGTACTTC. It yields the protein CASSLTGPAYEQYF.

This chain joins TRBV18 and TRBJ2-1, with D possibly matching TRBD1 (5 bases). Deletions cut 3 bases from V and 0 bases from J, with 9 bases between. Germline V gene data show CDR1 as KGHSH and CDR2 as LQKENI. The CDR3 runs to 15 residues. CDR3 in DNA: TGTGCCAGCTCACCCAACAGGCACTCCTACAATGAGCAGTTCTTC. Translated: CASSPNRHSYNEQFF.

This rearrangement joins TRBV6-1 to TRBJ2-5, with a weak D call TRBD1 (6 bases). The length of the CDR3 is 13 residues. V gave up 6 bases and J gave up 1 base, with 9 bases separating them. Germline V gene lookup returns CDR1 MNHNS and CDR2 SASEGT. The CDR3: CASSPRGQETQYF. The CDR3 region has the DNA TGTGCCAGCAGCCCCAGGGGCCAAGAGACCCAGTACTTC.

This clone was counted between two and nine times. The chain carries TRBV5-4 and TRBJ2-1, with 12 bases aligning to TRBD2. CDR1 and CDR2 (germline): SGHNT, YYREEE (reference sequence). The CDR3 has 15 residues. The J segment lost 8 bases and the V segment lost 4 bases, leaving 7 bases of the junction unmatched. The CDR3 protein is CASSMTSGSPHEQFF. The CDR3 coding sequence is TGTGCCAGCAGCATGACTAGCGGGAGTCCCCATGAGCAGTTCTTC.

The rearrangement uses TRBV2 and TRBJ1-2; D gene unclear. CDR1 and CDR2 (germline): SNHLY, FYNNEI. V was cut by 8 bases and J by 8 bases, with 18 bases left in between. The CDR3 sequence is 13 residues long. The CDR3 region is CASGAPTMRGYTF. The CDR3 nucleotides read TGTGCCAGCGGAGCTCCTACTATGAGAGGCTACACCTTC.

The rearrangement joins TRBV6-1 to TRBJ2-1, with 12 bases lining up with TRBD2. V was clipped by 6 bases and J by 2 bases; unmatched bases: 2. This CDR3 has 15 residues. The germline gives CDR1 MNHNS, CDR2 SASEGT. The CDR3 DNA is TGTGCCAGCAGAACTAGCGGGAGGACCTACAATGAGCAGTTCTTC. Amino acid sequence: CASRTSGRTYNEQFF.

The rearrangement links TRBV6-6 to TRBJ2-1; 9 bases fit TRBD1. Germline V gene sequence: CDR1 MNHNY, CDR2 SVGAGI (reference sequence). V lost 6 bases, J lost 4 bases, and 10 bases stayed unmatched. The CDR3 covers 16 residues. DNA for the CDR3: TGTGCCAGCAGAAAAAGGGGACAGGGCCCTTACAATGAGCAGTTCTTC. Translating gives CASRKRGQGPYNEQFF.

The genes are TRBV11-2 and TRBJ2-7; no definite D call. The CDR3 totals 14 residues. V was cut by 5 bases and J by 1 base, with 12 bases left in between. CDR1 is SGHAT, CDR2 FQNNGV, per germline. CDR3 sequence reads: CASSQPTGSYEQYF. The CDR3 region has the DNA TGTGCCAGCAGCCAGCCGACGGGTTCCTACGAGCAGTACTTC.

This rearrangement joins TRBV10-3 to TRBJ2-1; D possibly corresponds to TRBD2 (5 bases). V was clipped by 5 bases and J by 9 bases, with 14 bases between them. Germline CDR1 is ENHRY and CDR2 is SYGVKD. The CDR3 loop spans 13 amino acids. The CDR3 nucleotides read TGTGCCATCAGTCCCGGGGTGGGCACTGAGCAGTTCTTC. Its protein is CAISPGVGTEQFF.

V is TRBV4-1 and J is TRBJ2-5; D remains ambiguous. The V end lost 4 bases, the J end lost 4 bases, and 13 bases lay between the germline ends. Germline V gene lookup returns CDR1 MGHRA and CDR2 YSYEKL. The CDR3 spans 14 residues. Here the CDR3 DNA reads TGCGCCAGCAGCCTCCGCGGAGTGGGAGAGACCCAGTACTTC. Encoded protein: CASSLRGVGETQYF.

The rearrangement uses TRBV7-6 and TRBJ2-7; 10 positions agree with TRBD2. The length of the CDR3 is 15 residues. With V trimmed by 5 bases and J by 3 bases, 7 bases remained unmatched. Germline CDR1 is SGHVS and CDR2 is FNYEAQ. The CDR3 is CASSPLAGANYEQYF. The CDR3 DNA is TGTGCCAGCAGCCCGCTAGCGGGAGCAAACTACGAGCAGTACTTC. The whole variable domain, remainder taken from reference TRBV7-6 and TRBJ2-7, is GAGVSQSPRYKVTKRGQDVALRCDPISGHVSLYWYRQALGQGPEFLTYFNYEAQQDKSGLPNDRFSAERPEGSISTLTIQRTEQRDSAMYRCASSPLAGANYEQYFGPGTRLTVT.

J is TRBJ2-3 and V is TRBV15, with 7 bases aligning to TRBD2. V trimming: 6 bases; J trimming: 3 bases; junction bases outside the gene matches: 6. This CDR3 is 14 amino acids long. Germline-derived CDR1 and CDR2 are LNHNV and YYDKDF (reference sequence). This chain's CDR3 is CATSPRGGTDTQYF. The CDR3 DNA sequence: TGTGCCACCAGTCCGCGGGGAGGGACAGATACGCAGTATTTT.

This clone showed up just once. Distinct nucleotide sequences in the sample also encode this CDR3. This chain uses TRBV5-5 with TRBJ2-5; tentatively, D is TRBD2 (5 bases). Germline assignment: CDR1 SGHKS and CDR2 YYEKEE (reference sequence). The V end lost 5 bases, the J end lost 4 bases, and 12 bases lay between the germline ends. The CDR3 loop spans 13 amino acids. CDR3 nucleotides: TGTGCCAGCAGGCCCGGACTTCTAGAGACCCAGTACTTC. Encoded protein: CASRPGLLETQYF. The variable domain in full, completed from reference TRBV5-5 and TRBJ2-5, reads DAGVTQSPTHLIKTRGQQVTLRCSPISGHKSVSWYQQVLGQGPQFIFQYYEKEERGRGNFPDRFSARQFPNYSSELNVNALLLGDSALYLCASRPGLLETQYFGPGTRLLVL.

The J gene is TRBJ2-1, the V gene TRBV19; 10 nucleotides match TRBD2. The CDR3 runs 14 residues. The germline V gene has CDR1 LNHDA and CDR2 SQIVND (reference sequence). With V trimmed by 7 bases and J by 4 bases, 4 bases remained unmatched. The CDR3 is CASTLAGDYNEQFF. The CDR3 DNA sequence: TGTGCCAGTACCCTAGCGGGGGATTACAATGAGCAGTTCTTC.

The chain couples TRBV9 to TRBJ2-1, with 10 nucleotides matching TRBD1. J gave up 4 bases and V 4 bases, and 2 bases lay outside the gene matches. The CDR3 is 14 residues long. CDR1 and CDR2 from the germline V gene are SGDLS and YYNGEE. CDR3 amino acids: CASSLGQGYNEQFF. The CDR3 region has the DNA TGTGCCAGCAGCCTGGGACAGGGGTACAATGAGCAGTTCTTC.

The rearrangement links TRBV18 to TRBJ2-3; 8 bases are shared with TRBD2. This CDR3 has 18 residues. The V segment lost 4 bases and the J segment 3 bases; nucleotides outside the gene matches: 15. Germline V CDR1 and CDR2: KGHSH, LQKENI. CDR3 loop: CASSRTKLAGSGTDTQYF. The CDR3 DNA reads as TGTGCCAGCTCACGGACAAAGTTAGCGGGATCTGGGACAGATACGCAGTATTTT.

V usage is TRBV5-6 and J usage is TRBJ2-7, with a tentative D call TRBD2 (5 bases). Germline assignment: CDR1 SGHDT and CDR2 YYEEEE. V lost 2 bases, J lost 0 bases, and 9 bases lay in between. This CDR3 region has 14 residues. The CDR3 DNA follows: TGTGCCAGCAGCTTCGCGGACTCCTCCTACGAGCAGTACTTC. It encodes CASSFADSSYEQYF.